One sample yielded the 9 T cell receptor beta chains listed below, sequenced in a study of T cell responses to AZD1222 COVID-19 vaccine. Libraries were prepared by immunoSEQ multiplex PCR; TCRdb keeps only in-frame clonotypes and omits some of them. The sample records 70,000 to 85,000 clones, about 84% being singletons. Material: peripheral blood, obtained on day 0 of AZD1222 vaccination. The receptors shown here come from an adult in good health.

As DNA, the CDR3 is TGTGCCAGTAGTATCCGAAACGGACAGGGGACAAACACCATATATTTT. This encodes CASSIRNGQGTNTIYF. The chain combines TRBV19 with TRBJ1-3; TRBD1 aligns across 9 bases. The ends lost 3 bases at V and 6 bases at J; junction bases unmatched: 9. This CDR3 contains 16 residues. CDR1 is LNHDA, CDR2 SQIVND, per germline (reference sequence).

CDR3 region: CASSYRQGAYEQYF. DNA for the CDR3: TGTGCCAGCAGTTATCGGCAGGGGGCATACGAGCAGTACTTC. The chain recombines TRBV6-2 or TRBV6-3 with TRBJ2-7; 8 bases map to TRBD1. V lost 3 bases and J lost 4; bases outside the gene matches: 5. The CDR3 runs to 14 residues. The V gene's germline CDR1 is MNHEY and CDR2 SVGEGT.

The genes are TRBV19 and TRBJ2-3; 8 bases are a match to TRBD2. Germline V gene lookup returns CDR1 LNHDA and CDR2 SQIVND (reference sequence). The CDR3 covers 14 residues. Trimming cost V 6 bases and J 2 bases; bases outside gene matches: 4. Here the CDR3 reads CASSPGGNTDTQYF. Here the CDR3 DNA reads TGTGCCAGTAGCCCGGGGGGGAACACAGATACGCAGTATTTT. Full variable domain (missing parts from reference TRBV19 and TRBJ2-3): DGGITQSPKYLFRKEGQNVTLSCEQNLNHDAMYWYRQDPGQGLRLIYYSQIVNDFQKGDIAEGYSVSREKKESFPLTVTSAQKNPTAFYLCASSPGGNTDTQYFGPGTRLTVL.

This clone was seen only a few times. The chain combines TRBV2 with TRBJ2-2; TRBD2 is a possible D gene (5 bases). The CDR3 extends over 15 amino acids. Germline assignment: CDR1 SNHLY and CDR2 FYNNEI. V lost 7 bases, J lost 2 bases, and 14 bases lay in between. DNA of the CDR3: TGTGCCAGCATGAGGGCGGTAACTAACACCGGGGAGCTGTTTTTT. Amino acid sequence: CASMRAVTNTGELFF. The variable domain in full, completed from reference TRBV2 and TRBJ2-2, reads EPEVTQTPSHQVTQMGQEVILRCVPISNHLYFYWYRQILGQKVEFLVSFYNNEISEKSEIFDDQFSVERPDGSNFTLKIRSTKLEDSAMYFCASMRAVTNTGELFFGEGSRLTVL.

The CDR3 protein is CASSLGTRNEQFF. The DNA for the CDR3 is TGTGCCAGCAGCTTAGGGACTAGGAATGAGCAGTTCTTC. The chain employs TRBV7-3 and TRBJ2-1, with 8 bases identical to TRBD2. This CDR3 has 13 amino acids. V was pared by 2 bases and J by 7 bases, with 1 base of the junction left unmatched. Per germline, CDR1 SGHTA and CDR2 FQGTGA.

This clone was observed once. This chain joins TRBV10-3 and TRBJ1-5; D may be TRBD1 (6 bases). CDR3 size: 15 residues. Germline V gives CDR1 ENHRY, CDR2 SYGVKD. The ends were cut back, 3 bases at V and 0 bases at J, with 9 bases in the middle. CDR3 nucleotides: TGTGCCATCAGTGATATACAGGGTAGCAATCAGCCCCAGCATTTT. Translated: CAISDIQGSNQPQHF.

This clone was seen only a few times. The rearrangement joins TRBV19 to TRBJ1-6, with 7 bases aligning to TRBD1. CDR3 length: 13 amino acids. V dropped 10 bases and J dropped 8; count of bases not matched to a gene: 8. Per the germline V gene, CDR1 is LNHDA and CDR2 is SQIVND (reference sequence). CDR3 residues: CATRQGVHSPLHF. For the CDR3, the DNA is TGTGCCACAAGGCAGGGGGTCCATTCACCCCTCCACTTT.

CDR3 residues: CASSLWGEAFF. The CDR3 DNA reads as TGTGCCAGCAGCTTGTGGGGTGAAGCTTTCTTT. This chain joins TRBV7-2 and TRBJ1-1; D not certain. The CDR3 spans 11 residues. Germline V gives CDR1 SGHTA, CDR2 FQGNSA. Trimming removed 3 bases from V and 7 bases from J, with 6 bases in between.

The chain is built from TRBV6-5 and TRBJ2-5; D uncertain. V dropped 1 base and J dropped 2 bases, with 5 bases sitting between them. The CDR3 consists of 13 residues. Germline CDR1 MNHEY, CDR2 SVGAGI. For the CDR3, the DNA is TGTGCCAGCAGTTACTTGGGACAAGAGACCCAGTACTTC. Translating it yields CASSYLGQETQYF.